The present T cell receptor beta chain was sequenced within a study of T cell repertoires in cytomegalovirus infection. About the study: Through public TCR beta signatures, both CMV infection and matching HLA type were indicated.

Overall study findings and caveats: The ex vivo response was dominated by HLA-C-restricted CMV-specific TCR beta clonotypes. Summed frequency of shared TCR beta families picked out CMV carriers who also had the relevant HLA.

CDR1 and CDR2 from the germline V gene are SGHTA and FQGNSA. The V segment lost 4 bases and the J segment 4 bases; nucleotides outside the gene matches: 1. The CDR3 runs to 14 residues. TCRdb itself ran the reads through MiXCR, one entry per CDR3 protein. This sample carries 310,000 or so distinct CDR3 sequences, around 25% of them seen once, and the ten largest clones take about 14%. This clonotype was seen a few times. The antigen remains unidentified. This clonotype was obtained from a human donor in good health (CMV status not recorded). Some clones in this sample may be carry-over from other donors' samples. J is TRBJ1-2 and V is TRBV7-2, with TRBD1 matching 12 bases. The specimen was PBMCs. The CDR3 loop reads CASSWGQGAYGYTF. CDR3 DNA: TGTGCCAGCAGCTGGGGACAGGGGGCCTATGGCTACACCTTC.